The present T cell receptor beta chain was sequenced within a study of regulatory T cells in long-lasting Graves disease. Points from the study as a whole: Persistent disease showed a preference for TRBV28, TRBJ1-2 and TRBJ2-5.

HTBI primers from iRepertoire and Arm-PCR of CDR3 regions yielded the TCR beta libraries. TCRdb ran MiXCR on the multiplex PCR reads and lists one entry per CDR3 protein. The table includes over 500,000 distinct CDR3 sequences, around 16% detected once. Time point denoted: newly diagnosed GD, antithyroid drugs for less than 3 months. Scientists built the TCR library using RNA that was extracted from PBMCs. Concerning this clonotype itself: Its matching antigen is unknown.

The CDR3 spans 14 residues. V was trimmed by 2 bases and J by 2 bases, leaving 10 bases between them. Germline V gene sequence: CDR1 SGDLS, CDR2 YYNGEE. The sample was also reused in another study, on T cells in Graves' hyperthyroidism and ophthalmopathy. Turning to that study: First-round RT-PCR of the TCR CDR3 relied on the HTBI primer set.

The V and J genes are TRBV9 and TRBJ1-1; D perhaps matches TRBD1 (5 bases). This receptor was identified in a man younger than 35 with Graves disease. The sequencing used peripheral blood mononuclear cells (PBMCs), collected at new diagnosis, from a patient treated with antithyroid drugs. CDR3: CASSVDSSNTEAFF. CDR3 nucleotide sequence: TGTGCCAGCAGCGTCGACAGCAGTAACACTGAAGCTTTCTTT.